One sample yielded the 4 T cell receptor beta chains listed below, sequenced in a study of shared clonotypes between healthy human individuals. Profiled with immunoSEQ multiplex PCR; TCRdb holds only in-frame clones, not every one. Of about 2.3 million clones in the sample, about nine tenths are singletons; the top ten hold 0.3% to 0.45%. Material: naive CD4+ T cells from PBMCs. As for subset: CD45RA+ positively selected. These receptors came from a man younger than 35 in good health. Some clones in this sample may be carry-over from other donors' samples.

The genes are TRBV7-9 and TRBJ2-1, with 12 nucleotides matching TRBD2. The CDR3 contains 17 residues. Germline lookup yields CDR1 SEHNR and CDR2 FQNEAQ (reference sequence). Germline trimming cut 1 base from V and 0 bases from J; bases unmatched to any gene: 1. CDR3 sequence (DNA): TGTGCCAGCAGCTTAGTACTAGCGGGAGGCTCCTACAATGAGCAGTTCTTC. Translation gives CASSLVLAGGSYNEQFF.

The rearrangement uses TRBV9 and TRBJ1-3, with 7 bases identical to TRBD1. Trimming at V came to 3 bases and at J to 8 bases, leaving 8 bases not matched to a gene. Germline CDR1 reads SGDLS; CDR2 reads YYNGEE. There are 14 residues in the CDR3. CDR3 nucleotides: TGTGCCAGCAGCGCCGGGACAGCCGCAGACACCATATATTTT. It yields the protein CASSAGTAADTIYF. The full variable domain, in which reference TRBV9 and TRBJ1-3 provide the parts outside the CDR3, is DSGVTQTPKHLITATGQRVTLRCSPRSGDLSVYWYQQSLDQGLQFLIQYYNGEERAKGNILERFSAQQFPDLHSELNLSSLELGDSALYFCASSAGTAADTIYFGEGSWLTVV.

The chain employs TRBV4-3 and TRBJ1-1; D not resolved. The CDR3 spans 17 residues. Germline-derived CDR1 and CDR2 are LGHNA and YSLEER. V lost 4 bases and J 0 bases, leaving 18 bases between the germline ends. CDR3 nucleotide sequence: TGCGCCAGCAGCCCGTCCAGAGCCTCCAAGCTGAACACTGAAGCTTTCTTT. Translation: CASSPSRASKLNTEAFF.

This clone was found a few times. The gene calls are TRBV28 and TRBJ2-1; D is undetermined. This CDR3 has 16 residues. In germline, CDR1 is MDHEN, CDR2 SYDVKM. The V gene lost 5 bases and the J gene lost 0 bases, with 14 bases spanning the gap. Written as DNA, the CDR3 is TGTGCCAGCAGTGGTTTCGCGTCAAGCTCCTACAATGAGCAGTTCTTC. Its translation: CASSGFASSSYNEQFF.